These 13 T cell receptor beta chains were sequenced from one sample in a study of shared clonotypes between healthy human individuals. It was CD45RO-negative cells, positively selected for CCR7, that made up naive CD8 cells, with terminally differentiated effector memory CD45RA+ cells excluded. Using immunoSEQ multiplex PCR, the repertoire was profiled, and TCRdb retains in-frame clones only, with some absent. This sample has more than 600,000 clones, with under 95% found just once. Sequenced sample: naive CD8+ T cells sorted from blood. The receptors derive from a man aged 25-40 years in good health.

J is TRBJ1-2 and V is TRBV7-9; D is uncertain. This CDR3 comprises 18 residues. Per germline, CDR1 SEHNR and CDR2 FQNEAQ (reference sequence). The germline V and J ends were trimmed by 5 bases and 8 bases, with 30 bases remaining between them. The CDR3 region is CASSTRSSLVGEDGGYTF. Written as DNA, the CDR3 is TGTGCCAGCAGCACCCGGTCGAGCTTGGTGGGTGAGGACGGGGGCTACACCTTC.

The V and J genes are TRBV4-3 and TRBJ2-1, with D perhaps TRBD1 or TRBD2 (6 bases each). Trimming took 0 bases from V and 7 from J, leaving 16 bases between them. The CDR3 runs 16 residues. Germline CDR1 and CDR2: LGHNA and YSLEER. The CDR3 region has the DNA TGCGCCAGCAGCCAAGACTTAGCGGTAACAGGGAATGAGCAGTTCTTC. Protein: CASSQDLAVTGNEQFF.

In DNA, the CDR3 is TGCGCCAGCAGCCAGTTCATAGCCTACGAGCAGTACTTC. This codes for CASSQFIAYEQYF. The chain is built from TRBV4-1 and TRBJ2-7; D ambiguous. The germline V and J ends were trimmed by 3 bases and 2 bases, with 8 bases remaining between them. Per germline, CDR1 MGHRA and CDR2 YSYEKL. The CDR3 has 13 amino acids.

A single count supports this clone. The CDR3 loop reads CASSPWPRDNEQFF. CDR3 in DNA: TGTGCCAGCAGCCCTTGGCCGAGAGACAATGAGCAGTTCTTC. The rearrangement joins TRBV7-3 to TRBJ2-1; D not resolved. There are 14 residues in the CDR3. V lost 5 bases to trimming and J lost 5 bases, with 13 bases between them. The germline V gene has CDR1 SGHTA and CDR2 FQGTGA.

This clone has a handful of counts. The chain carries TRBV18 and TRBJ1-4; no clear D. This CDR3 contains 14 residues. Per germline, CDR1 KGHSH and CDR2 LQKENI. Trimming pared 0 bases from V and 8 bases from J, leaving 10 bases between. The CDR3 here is CASSPPDNEEKLFF. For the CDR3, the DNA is TGTGCCAGCTCACCACCCGACAACGAGGAAAAACTGTTTTTT.

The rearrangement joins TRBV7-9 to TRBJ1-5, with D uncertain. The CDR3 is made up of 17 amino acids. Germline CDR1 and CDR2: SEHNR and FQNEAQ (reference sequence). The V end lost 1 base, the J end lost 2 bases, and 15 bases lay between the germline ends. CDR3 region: CASSLGRPITGNQPQHF. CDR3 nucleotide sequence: TGTGCCAGCAGCTTAGGGCGACCTATTACGGGCAATCAGCCCCAGCATTTT.

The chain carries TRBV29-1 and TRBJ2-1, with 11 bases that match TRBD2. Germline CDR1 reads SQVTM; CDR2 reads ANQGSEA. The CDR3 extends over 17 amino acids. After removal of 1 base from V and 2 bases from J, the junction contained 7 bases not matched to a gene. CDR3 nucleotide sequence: TGCAGCGTTGAAGGAACGCTACTAGCGGGAGCCTACAATGAGCAGTTCTTC. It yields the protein CSVEGTLLAGAYNEQFF.

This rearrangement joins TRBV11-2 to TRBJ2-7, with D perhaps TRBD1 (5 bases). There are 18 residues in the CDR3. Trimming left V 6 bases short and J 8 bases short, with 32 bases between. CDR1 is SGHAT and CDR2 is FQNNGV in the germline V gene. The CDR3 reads CASRSPTGSLDRASKQYF. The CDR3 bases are TGTGCCAGCAGAAGTCCCACAGGTTCCCTGGATCGAGCTTCCAAGCAGTACTTC. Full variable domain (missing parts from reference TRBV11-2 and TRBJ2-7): EAGVAQSPRYKIIEKRQSVAFWCNPISGHATLYWYQQILGQGPKLLIQFQNNGVVDDSQLPKDRFSAERLKGVDSTLKIQPAKLEDSAVYLCASRSPTGSLDRASKQYFGPGTRLTVT.

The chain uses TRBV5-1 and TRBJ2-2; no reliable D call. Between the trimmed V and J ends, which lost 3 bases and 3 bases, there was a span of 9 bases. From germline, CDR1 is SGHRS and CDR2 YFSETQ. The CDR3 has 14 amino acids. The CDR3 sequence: CASSSRQDTGELFF. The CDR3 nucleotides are TGCGCCAGCAGCTCACGTCAGGACACCGGGGAGCTGTTTTTT.

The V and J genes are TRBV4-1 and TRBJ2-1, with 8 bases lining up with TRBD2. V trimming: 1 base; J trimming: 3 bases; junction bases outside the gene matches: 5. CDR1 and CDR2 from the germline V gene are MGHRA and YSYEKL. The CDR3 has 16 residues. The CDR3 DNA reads TGCGCCAGCAGCCAAGCCGGGACTAGGGACTACAATGAGCAGTTCTTC. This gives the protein CASSQAGTRDYNEQFF.

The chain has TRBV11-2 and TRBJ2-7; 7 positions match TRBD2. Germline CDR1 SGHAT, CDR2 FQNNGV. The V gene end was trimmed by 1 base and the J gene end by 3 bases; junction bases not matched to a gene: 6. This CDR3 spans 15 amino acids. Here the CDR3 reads CASSLGIAGVYEQYF. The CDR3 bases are TGTGCCAGCAGCTTAGGGATAGCGGGCGTCTACGAGCAGTACTTC. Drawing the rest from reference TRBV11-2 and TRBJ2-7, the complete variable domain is EAGVAQSPRYKIIEKRQSVAFWCNPISGHATLYWYQQILGQGPKLLIQFQNNGVVDDSQLPKDRFSAERLKGVDSTLKIQPAKLEDSAVYLCASSLGIAGVYEQYFGPGTRLTVT.

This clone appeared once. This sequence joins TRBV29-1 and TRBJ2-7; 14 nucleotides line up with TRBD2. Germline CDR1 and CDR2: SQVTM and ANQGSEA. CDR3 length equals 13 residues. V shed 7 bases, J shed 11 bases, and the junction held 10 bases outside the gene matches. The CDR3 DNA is TGCAGCGCGCTTTGGACTAGCGGGAGGACCGAGTACTTC. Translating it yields CSALWTSGRTEYF.

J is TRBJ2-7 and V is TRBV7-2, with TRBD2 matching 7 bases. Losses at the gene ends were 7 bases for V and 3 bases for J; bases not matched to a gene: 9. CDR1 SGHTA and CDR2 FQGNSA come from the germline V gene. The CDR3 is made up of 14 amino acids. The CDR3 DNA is TGTGCCAGCATCCCAAGCGGGGTAGGCTACGAGCAGTACTTC. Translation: CASIPSGVGYEQYF.